This TCR beta chain was sequenced in a study of cytomegalovirus exposure and HLA in healthy donors. Assay used: immunoSEQ multiplex PCR; TCRdb lists only in-frame clones, some missing. The data hold 140,000 to 150,000 clones, with 94% observed a single time. The sample consisted of PBMCs. This receptor was identified in a young man in good health and CMV-seropositive.

The CDR3 loop reads CASRRDPTYEQYF. DNA for the CDR3: TGTGCCAGCAGGCGGGACCCTACGTACGAGCAGTACTTC. The chain joins TRBV2 to TRBJ2-7; TRBD2 is a possible D gene (6 bases). The CDR3 has 13 residues. Germline V lookup: CDR1 SNHLY, CDR2 FYNNEI. Trimming cost V 6 bases and J 4 bases, with 13 bases left between them.